Each of the 25 T cell receptor beta chains below was sequenced from the same sample in a study of T cell changes during pregnancy in multiple sclerosis. Data came from immunoSEQ multiplex PCR; TCRdb stores just in-frame clones and leaves some out. The repertoire holds about 50,000 clones, with around 90% as singletons. Sequences were derived from CD4+ T cells from peripheral blood mononuclear cells, sampled after pregnancy. The origin of the receptors is a female donor in good health, enrolled as a control in a pregnancy study.

The chain links TRBV19 to TRBJ1-2; D perhaps matches TRBD1 (6 bases). The V end was cut by 5 bases, the J end by 7 bases, with 20 bases between. The CDR3 length is 15 residues. Germline V gene sequence: CDR1 LNHDA, CDR2 SQIVND (reference sequence). CDR3 DNA sequence: TGTGCCAGTAGTGCCACAGGGAACCCTAAACGTGGCTACACCTTC. This gives the protein CASSATGNPKRGYTF.

V usage is TRBV9 and J usage is TRBJ2-3; 10 bases are shared with TRBD1. From germline, CDR1 is SGDLS and CDR2 YYNGEE. V shed 0 bases, J shed 4 bases, and the junction held 8 bases outside the gene matches. The CDR3 contains 17 residues. The CDR3 loop is CASSVASTGQGPDTQYF. The CDR3, as DNA: TGTGCCAGCAGCGTAGCCTCCACGGGACAGGGGCCAGATACGCAGTATTTT.

The rearrangement uses TRBV11-2 and TRBJ2-7; 8 bases are shared with TRBD1. V shed 5 bases, J shed 1 base, and the junction held 1 base outside the gene matches. Per germline, CDR1 SGHAT and CDR2 FQNNGV. The CDR3 has 13 amino acids. The CDR3 sequence is CASSRDRSYEQYF. The CDR3 nucleotides read TGTGCCAGCAGCCGGGACAGGTCCTACGAGCAGTACTTC.

The V call is TRBV21-1, the J call TRBJ1-3; the table gives TRBD1 as D, unverified against the DNA. TRBV21-1 is annotated as a pseudogene. The CDR3 is 16 amino acids. The CDR3 nucleotides are TGTGCCAACTTCTTTATCCCCACAGGGGCTGGAAACACCATATATTTT. It specifies CANFFIPTGAGNTIYF.

The chain is built from TRBV27 and TRBJ2-1; D not resolved. The CDR3 covers 18 residues. Germline V lookup: CDR1 MNHEY, CDR2 SMNVEV (reference sequence). Trimming shortened V by 3 bases and J by 5 bases, and 23 bases separated the two germline ends. CDR3 residues: CASSFRSAGSITNNEQFF. CDR3 DNA: TGTGCCAGCAGTTTCCGTTCGGCAGGCAGCATTACGAACAATGAGCAGTTCTTC.

This clone has just a few counts. The V call is TRBV6-1, the J call TRBJ1-1; D remains ambiguous. Deletions cut 8 bases from V and 2 bases from J, with 9 bases between. Germline CDR1 MNHNS, CDR2 SASEGT. This CDR3 is built from 12 residues. CDR3 coding DNA: TGTGCCAGCCAAAATAGCAACACTGAAGCTTTCTTT. Amino acid sequence: CASQNSNTEAFF.

The CDR3 spells CASKPNGLWGKLFF. CDR3 sequence (DNA): TGTGCCAGCAAACCTAACGGACTGTGGGGAAAACTGTTTTTT. The V call is TRBV2, the J call TRBJ1-4; no reliable D call. Germline CDR1 is SNHLY and CDR2 is FYNNEI. CDR3 size: 14 residues. Between the trimmed V and J ends, which lost 7 bases and 10 bases, there was a span of 19 bases.

This chain uses TRBV4-1 with TRBJ1-1; D not resolved. Germline CDR1 reads MGHRA; CDR2 reads YSYEKL. Trimming pared 1 base from V and 6 bases from J, leaving 12 bases between. The CDR3 runs to 14 residues. CDR3 sequence (DNA): TGCGCCAGCAGCCAAGTTTCGGGGAGCTCTGAAGCTTTCTTT. Its translation is CASSQVSGSSEAFF.

The V gene is TRBV10-2, the J gene TRBJ2-1, with D possibly matching TRBD1 (7 bases). Germline V CDR1 and CDR2: WSHSY, SAAADI. This CDR3 contains 15 residues. Trimming stripped 3 bases from V and 3 bases from J, with 12 bases between. This CDR3 reads CASSDFQGGYNEQFF. In DNA form, the CDR3 reads TGCGCCAGCAGTGATTTCCAGGGGGGCTACAATGAGCAGTTCTTC.

This clone was recorded only once. The J gene is TRBJ2-3, the V gene TRBV5-6; the match to TRBD2 covers 16 bases. The V segment lost 1 base and the J segment 5 bases; nucleotides outside the gene matches: 7. The CDR3 loop spans 18 amino acids. Looked up from germline, CDR1 is SGHDT and CDR2 is YYEEEE. Here the CDR3 reads CASSLLGTSGGAIDTQYF. The CDR3 DNA reads as TGTGCCAGCAGCTTGTTAGGGACTAGCGGGGGGGCCATAGATACGCAGTATTTT.

This chain joins TRBV28 and TRBJ1-2; D uncertain. Germline CDR1 and CDR2: MDHEN and SYDVKM. V was cut by 7 bases and J by 4 bases, with 7 bases left in between. The CDR3 spans 11 residues. The CDR3 is CASMSPYGYTF. As DNA, the CDR3 is TGTGCCAGCATGAGTCCCTATGGCTACACCTTC.

V is TRBV7-2 and J is TRBJ2-5; tentatively, D is TRBD2 (6 bases). The V and J ends lost 1 base and 5 bases respectively, with 11 bases between them. Germline values: CDR1 SGHTA, CDR2 FQGNSA. This CDR3 spans 14 amino acids. The CDR3 DNA reads TGTGCCAGCAGCTTAGGACGGGGACTGGAGACCCAGTACTTC. Its protein is CASSLGRGLETQYF. Using reference TRBV7-2 and TRBJ2-5 for the parts outside the CDR3, the full variable domain is GAGVSQSPSNKVTEKGKDVELRCDPISGHTALYWYRQSLGQGLEFLIYFQGNSAPDKSGLPSDRFSAERTGGSVSTLTIQRTQQEDSAVYLCASSLGRGLETQYFGPGTRLLVL.

The rearrangement links TRBV6-5 to TRBJ2-1; TRBD1 matches 7 bases. The germline gives CDR1 MNHEY, CDR2 SVGAGI. J gave up 2 bases and V 2 bases, and 0 bases lay outside the gene matches. The CDR3 runs 14 residues. The CDR3 nucleotides read TGTGCCAGCAGTTACCAGGGGGCCTACAATGAGCAGTTCTTC. It translates to CASSYQGAYNEQFF.

On this clone itself: One junction end disagrees with the germline gene, perhaps due to a read error. The CDR3: CASNQDNQGTGELFF. CDR3 coding DNA: TGCGCCAGCAACCAAGATAATCAGGGGACCGGGGAGCTGTTTTTT. V gene TRBV4-1 combines with J gene TRBJ2-2, with D possibly being TRBD1 (6 bases). The CDR3 runs to 15 residues. Germline-derived CDR1 and CDR2 are MGHRA and YSYEKL.

This rearrangement joins TRBV9 to TRBJ1-3, with a weak D call TRBD1 (6 bases). The length of the CDR3 is 15 residues. Trimming pared 2 bases from V and 0 bases from J, leaving 9 bases between. Per germline, CDR1 SGDLS and CDR2 YYNGEE. The CDR3 is CASSVTGLSGNTIYF. CDR3 DNA: TGTGCCAGCAGCGTTACAGGGCTCTCTGGAAACACCATATATTTT.

Comment on this clone: One end of the junction fails to match germline, which may point to a read error. The J gene is TRBJ2-1, the V gene TRBV7-7; 11 positions agree with TRBD2. In germline, CDR1 is SSHAT, CDR2 FNYEAQ (reference sequence). The CDR3 is 15 residues long. The CDR3 reads CASSPTSGGYNEQFF. In DNA form, the CDR3 reads TGTGCTAGCAGCCCTACTAGCGGGGGCTACAATGAGCAGTTCTTC. The whole variable domain, remainder taken from reference TRBV7-7 and TRBJ2-1, is GAGVSQSPRYKVTKRGQDVTLRCDPISSHATLYWYQQALGQGPEFLTYFNYEAQPDKSGLPSDRFSAERPEGSISTLTIQRTEQRDSAMYRCASSPTSGGYNEQFFGPGTRLTVL.

The chain carries TRBV19 and TRBJ2-2; D remains unclear. Per the germline V gene, CDR1 is LNHDA and CDR2 is SQIVND (reference sequence). With 4 bases removed from V and 0 bases from J, the gap between germline ends came to 6 bases. The CDR3 consists of 14 residues. CDR3 protein: CASSTTANTGELFF. In DNA, the CDR3 is TGTGCCAGTAGTACCACTGCGAACACCGGGGAGCTGTTTTTT. The full variable domain, in which reference TRBV19 and TRBJ2-2 provide the parts outside the CDR3, is DGGITQSPKYLFRKEGQNVTLSCEQNLNHDAMYWYRQDPGQGLRLIYYSQIVNDFQKGDIAEGYSVSREKKESFPLTVTSAQKNPTAFYLCASSTTANTGELFFGEGSRLTVL.

J is TRBJ2-1 and V is TRBV9; the match to TRBD2 covers 9 bases. The CDR3 extends over 19 amino acids. Germline loops: CDR1 SGDLS, CDR2 YYNGEE. V lost 0 bases and J lost 0; bases outside the gene matches: 10. The CDR3 bases are TGTGCCAGCAGCGTAGAACCTAGCGGGGTACAGAGCTCCTACAATGAGCAGTTCTTC. Translating gives CASSVEPSGVQSSYNEQFF.

The chain is built from TRBV9 and TRBJ1-2, with TRBD1 as a possible D gene (5 bases). The V gene's germline CDR1 is SGDLS and CDR2 YYNGEE. The germline V and J ends were trimmed by 0 bases and 2 bases, with 8 bases remaining between them. CDR3 length: 14 residues. CDR3 protein: CASSVGAGNYGYTF. The CDR3 DNA reads TGTGCCAGCAGCGTAGGGGCAGGGAACTATGGCTACACCTTC.

This rearrangement joins TRBV2 to TRBJ2-3, with TRBD2 matching over 10 bases. Germline assignment: CDR1 SNHLY and CDR2 FYNNEI. J gave up 4 bases and V 2 bases, and 9 bases lay outside the gene matches. The CDR3 is 17 residues long. The CDR3 spells CASSEWALAGVPDTQYF. DNA for the CDR3: TGTGCCAGCAGTGAATGGGCCCTAGCGGGAGTTCCAGATACGCAGTATTTT.

V is TRBV11-2 and J is TRBJ2-7; D remains ambiguous. The V end lost 6 bases, the J end lost 3 bases, and 15 bases lay between the germline ends. The CDR3 is made up of 14 amino acids. Germline CDR1 reads SGHAT; CDR2 reads FQNNGV. The CDR3 protein is CASRPKTKHYEQYF. The CDR3 coding sequence is TGTGCCAGCAGGCCGAAAACGAAACACTACGAGCAGTACTTC.

The genes are TRBV5-1 and TRBJ1-2; 7 nucleotides match TRBD1. The CDR3 length is 16 residues. The V segment lost 0 bases and the J segment 4 bases; nucleotides outside the gene matches: 9. Germline V lookup: CDR1 SGHRS, CDR2 YFSETQ. The CDR3 DNA follows: TGCGCCAGCAGCTTGGAGGGGGCCCCTACTTTCTATGGCTACACCTTC. It translates to CASSLEGAPTFYGYTF.

V gene TRBV5-6 combines with J gene TRBJ2-7; D not resolved. The CDR3 has 13 residues. V was cut by 4 bases and J by 0 bases, with 8 bases left in between. Germline lookup yields CDR1 SGHDT and CDR2 YYEEEE. The DNA for the CDR3 is TGTGCCAGCAGCCTCCAGTACTCCTACGAGCAGTACTTC. It yields the protein CASSLQYSYEQYF. Full variable domain (remainder filled in from reference TRBV5-6 and TRBJ2-7): DAGVTQSPTHLIKTRGQQVTLRCSPKSGHDTVSWYQQALGQGPQFIFQYYEEEERQRGNFPDRFSGHQFPNYSSELNVNALLLGDSALYLCASSLQYSYEQYFGPGTRLTVT.

This chain joins TRBV29-1 and TRBJ2-1; TRBD2 matches 12 bases. The J segment lost 8 bases and the V segment lost 6 bases, leaving 8 bases of the junction unmatched. Per the germline V gene, CDR1 is SQVTM and CDR2 is ANQGSEA. This CDR3 has 14 residues. CDR3 sequence reads: CSVDGLAGLDEQFF. The CDR3 nucleotides are TGCAGCGTGGACGGACTAGCGGGGTTAGATGAGCAGTTCTTC.

The chain links TRBV19 to TRBJ2-5; 8 bases line up with TRBD1. CDR1 is LNHDA and CDR2 is SQIVND in the germline V gene (reference sequence). Germline trimming cut 6 bases from V and 3 bases from J; bases unmatched to any gene: 3. The CDR3 is 13 residues long. CDR3: CASRAQGEETQYF. DNA of the CDR3: TGTGCCAGTAGGGCACAGGGGGAAGAGACCCAGTACTTC.